Each of the 15 T cell receptor beta chains below was sequenced from the same sample in a study of tumor-infiltrating lymphocytes in primary liver carcinoma. cDNA specific to TCR beta was made from 500 ng of total RNA, with a constant-region primer employed for priming. The TCR beta library was amplified through three nested multiplex PCR rounds in a modified ARM-PCR procedure. A C-beta reverse primer was combined with TRBV1-TRBV30 forward primers in the first two PCR rounds, and each round had approximately 9 cycles. TCRdb independently ran MiXCR on the multiplex PCR reads; one entry per CDR3 protein. This sample has about 320,000 distinct CDR3 sequences, with 65% found just once. RNA was extracted from whole blood without cell sorting, alongside germline DNA. Input material: peripheral blood. The receptors shown here come from a man between 40 and 49 years old with primary liver carcinoma and hepatitis B virus infection.

V is TRBV13 and J is TRBJ2-3; 14 nucleotides line up with TRBD2. Germline V gene data show CDR1 as PRHDT and CDR2 as FYEKMQ (reference sequence). There are 16 residues in the CDR3. V lost 5 bases, J lost 5 bases, and 6 bases stayed unmatched. CDR3 nucleotides: TGTGCCAGCAGCGATGCTGGGACTAGCGGGAGAGATACGCAGTATTTT. Its protein is CASSDAGTSGRDTQYF.

This clonotype came up a few times. At one end the junction does not follow the germline gene, possibly because of a read error. The genes are TRBV14 and TRBJ2-2; D might be TRBD2 (6 bases). This CDR3 comprises 17 residues. Germline CDR1 SGHDN, CDR2 FVKESK. For the CDR3, the DNA is TGTGCCAGCGGCCAGCCGTCGCGGGGTTTAGACACCGGGGAGCTGTTTTTT. The encoded protein is CASGQPSRGLDTGELFF.

Note on this clonotype: A much larger clone lies a single base off, so this may be a read error. This chain joins TRBV23-1 and TRBJ2-3, with D perhaps TRBD2 (6 bases). TRBV23-1 is placed among ORFs of uncertain function. The CDR3 is 20 amino acids. V was cut by 0 bases and J by 4 bases, with 26 bases left in between. In DNA, the CDR3 is TGCGCCAGCAGTCAATCGCAACTAACGGGAGCCCCCCGGGTGTCAGATACGCAGTATTTT. Encoded protein: CASSQSQLTGAPRVSDTQYF.

The count of this clonotype is one. The chain carries TRBV25-1 and TRBJ2-7, with D maybe TRBD2 (5 bases). CDR1 is MGHDK, CDR2 SYGVNS, per germline. The CDR3 is 12 amino acids. Trimming took 6 bases from V and 1 from J, leaving 7 bases between them. CDR3 DNA sequence: TGTGCCAGCAGATGGGAGTCCTACGAGCAGTACTTC. As protein: CASRWESYEQYF.

With respect to this clonotype: A clone one base away is much larger, so this may be a read error. This chain links TRBV6-6 with TRBJ2-1; D is ambiguous. This CDR3 is 11 amino acids long. The V gene's germline CDR1 is MNHNY and CDR2 SVGAGI (reference sequence). The CDR3 nucleotides read TGTACCAGCAGTCAGCTAACCCTCCCCTTCTTC. It specifies CTSSQLTLPFF.

This clonotype was observed a single time. J is TRBJ1-1 and V is TRBV9, with unresolved D. Per the germline V gene, CDR1 is SGDLS and CDR2 is YYNGEE. The CDR3 totals 13 residues. The V end was cut by 4 bases, the J end by 0 bases, with 7 bases between. CDR3 in DNA: TGTGCCAGCAGCCCGCATCTGAACACTGAAGCTTTCTTT. Amino acids: CASSPHLNTEAFF.

This clonotype was seen ten or more times. The chain uses TRBV4-1 and TRBJ2-3; 9 bases map to TRBD2. The trim removed 8 bases at V and 0 bases at J, leaving 3 bases unmatched. Germline V gives CDR1 MGHRA, CDR2 YSYEKL. The CDR3 totals 14 residues. CDR3 nucleotides: TGCGCCAGCTCCCTAGCGGGAAGCACAGATACGCAGTATTTT. This encodes CASSLAGSTDTQYF.

This clonotype was counted a few times. The rearrangement joins TRBV7-8 to TRBJ1-1; 10 bases align to TRBD1. V was pared by 4 bases and J by 7 bases, with 12 bases of the junction left unmatched. The CDR3 runs 16 residues. CDR1 and CDR2 from the germline V gene are SGHVS and FQNEAQ. The CDR3 sequence is CASSSRQGAWDIEAFF. The DNA of the CDR3 is TGTGCCAGCAGCTCCAGACAGGGGGCGTGGGACATTGAAGCTTTCTTT.

In regard to this clonotype: Compared with germline, one end of the junction differs, possibly owing to a read error. The chain combines TRBV11-3 with TRBJ2-1, with D possibly being TRBD2 (6 bases). The CDR3 loop spans 16 amino acids. Germline loops: CDR1 SGHNT, CDR2 YENEEA. The CDR3 coding sequence is TGTGCCAGCAGCTTGGGGCTACTAACGGGAGATGGTGAGCAGCTCTTC. Its protein product is CASSLGLLTGDGEQLF.

This clonotype was counted only a few times. In DNA form, the CDR3 reads TGTGCCAGCAGTCCCTTCGCCTCGTTCTCAGATACGCAGTATTTT. Protein: CASSPFASFSDTQYF. The chain has TRBV12-3 or TRBV12-4 and TRBJ2-3; D is unclear. Trimming cost V 5 bases and J 4 bases, with 16 bases left between them. This CDR3 has 15 residues.

With respect to this clonotype: Lacking the conserved final phenylalanine or tryptophan, this CDR3 likely reflects a read error. J is TRBJ2-7 and V is TRBV7-2; D gene ambiguous. V lost 8 bases, J lost 5 bases, and 13 bases lay in between. Germline V gene data show CDR1 as SGHTA and CDR2 as FQGNSA. The CDR3 length is 12 residues. CDR3 in amino acids: CTSGGQLNEQYI. The DNA of the CDR3 is TGTACCAGCGGCGGCCAATTGAACGAGCAGTACATC.

In its sample, this clonotype was seen a few times. The genes are TRBV7-9 and TRBJ1-4; D gene ambiguous. V shed 5 bases and J shed 7 bases, with 14 bases lying between them. The CDR3 spans 14 residues. Looked up from germline, CDR1 is SEHNR and CDR2 is FQNEAQ (reference sequence). The DNA for the CDR3 is TGTGCCAGCAGCCTCGGGTCAGCGGGTGAAAAACTGTTTTTT. Protein product: CASSLGSAGEKLFF.

The V gene is TRBV11-1, the J gene TRBJ1-1; D ambiguous. Per the germline V gene, CDR1 is SGHAT and CDR2 is FQDESV (reference sequence). This CDR3 comprises 13 residues. V lost 4 bases and J lost 11, with 17 bases in between. Here the CDR3 DNA reads TGTGCCAGCAGCTCAGATGGGAAGATTTTCGCTTTCTTT. Translated: CASSSDGKIFAFF. Together with reference TRBV11-1 and TRBJ1-1, the CDR3 gives the full variable domain: EAEVAQSPRYKITEKSQAVAFWCDPISGHATLYWYRQILGQGPELLVQFQDESVVDDSQLPKDRFSAERLKGVDSTLKIQPAELGDSAMYLCASSSDGKIFAFFGQGTRLTVV.

V is TRBV4-3 and J is TRBJ2-3; no clear D. Germline V gene lookup returns CDR1 LGHNA and CDR2 YSLEER. The CDR3 covers 14 residues. V was cut by 6 bases and J by 6 bases, with 16 bases left in between. The CDR3: CASSLLGIGDTQYF. The DNA of the CDR3 is TGCGCCAGCAGTCTCCTAGGGATTGGCGATACGCAGTATTTT.

This clonotype has only a few counts. A junction end diverges from the germline sequence, so it may reflect a read error. The gene calls are TRBV12-3 or TRBV12-4 and TRBJ2-7; D remains ambiguous. There are 16 residues in the CDR3. The CDR3 is CASSSRNRRLYGEQYF. In DNA form, the CDR3 reads TGTGCCAGCAGTTCCAGGAATAGAAGGCTATATGGCGAGCAGTATTTC.